This T cell receptor beta chain came from a study of shared clonotypes between healthy human individuals. Study overall: The people who gave samples were a couple of women and three men aged 18 to 49.

Per the germline V gene, CDR1 is WNHNN and CDR2 is SYGVQD (reference sequence). This CDR3 is built from 15 residues. The J segment lost 2 bases and the V segment lost 0 bases, leaving 3 bases of the junction unmatched. Sequenced by immunoSEQ multiplex PCR; TCRdb stores in-frame clones only, minus some. The sample includes some 680,000 clones, 60% to 75% of them seen just once. This TCR came from a woman in her twenties or thirties in good health. The sequenced material came from memory CD4+ T cells sorted from blood. Subset reported: CD45RA-negative fraction. The V and J genes are TRBV10-1 and TRBJ2-7, with 8 positions matching TRBD1. The CDR3 loop is CASSESYRGTYEQYF. The CDR3 region has the DNA TGCGCCAGCAGTGAGTCTTACAGGGGGACCTACGAGCAGTACTTC.